Presented here are 21 T cell receptor beta chains from one specimen sequenced in a study of radiotherapy plus CTLA-4 blockade in lung cancer (dated 2018 in TCRdb). The library was produced with the immunoSEQ multiplex PCR assay. The table was pulled from immuneACCESS by TCRdb, which kept in-frame rearrangements only. Such tables lose some clones; where checked, under half of the loss comes from unresolved V genes, and the rest has no known cause. The sample table holds 71,000 or so clones, of which around 86% were seen once. The biggest ten clones account for 0.87% of the sample. The sample consisted of peripheral blood, taken from a patient treated with radiotherapy plus ipilimumab. The receptor source for this set is a human donor with non-small cell lung cancer who had stable disease on radiotherapy plus ipilimumab.

The chain is built from TRBV7-8 and TRBJ2-5; D gene ambiguous. Trimming took 2 bases from V and 1 from J, leaving 8 bases between them. The germline gives CDR1 SGHVS, CDR2 FQNEAQ. The CDR3 has 14 residues. The chain's CDR3 is CASSLMGIQETQYF. CDR3 sequence (DNA): TGTGCCAGCAGCTTAATGGGGATCCAAGAGACCCAGTACTTC. Full variable domain (rest looked up from reference TRBV7-8 and TRBJ2-5): GAGVSQSPRYKVAKRGQDVALRCDPISGHVSLFWYQQALGQGPEFLTYFQNEAQLDKSGLPSDRFFAERPEGSVSTLKIQRTQQEDSAVYLCASSLMGIQETQYFGPGTRLLVL.

This chain uses TRBV6-5 with TRBJ1-1; 7 bases align to TRBD1. The junction had 5 bases not matched to a gene; V was cut back by 4 bases and J by 0 bases. The length of the CDR3 is 15 residues. Germline V gives CDR1 MNHEY, CDR2 SVGAGI. CDR3 coding DNA: TGTGCCAGCAGTTCTCAGGGACAGTTGAACACTGAAGCTTTCTTT. Translation gives CASSSQGQLNTEAFF.

V usage is TRBV5-5 and J usage is TRBJ2-3, with a tentative D call TRBD2 (6 bases). The V end was cut by 4 bases, the J end by 4 bases, with 10 bases between. Germline CDR1 SGHKS, CDR2 YYEKEE (reference sequence). This CDR3 is 13 amino acids long. As DNA, the CDR3 is TGTGCCAGCAGCCTGACGGGGGCAGATACGCAGTATTTT. It encodes CASSLTGADTQYF.

CDR3: CASTRDDAAGDTQYF. The CDR3 DNA is TGTGCCAGCACGAGGGACGACGCTGCGGGAGATACGCAGTATTTT. This sequence joins TRBV18 and TRBJ2-3; D possibly matches TRBD1 or TRBD2 (5 bases each). V dropped 8 bases and J dropped 5 bases, with 20 bases sitting between them. The germline V gene encodes CDR1 KGHSH and CDR2 LQKENI. The CDR3 spans 15 residues.

The V gene is TRBV27, the J gene TRBJ2-3; 8 bases are a match to TRBD1. CDR3 size: 16 residues. The germline V gene has CDR1 MNHEY and CDR2 SMNVEV (reference sequence). Germline trimming cut 3 bases from V and 0 bases from J; bases unmatched to any gene: 5. For the CDR3, the DNA is TGTGCCAGCAGTTTCTACCAGGGGGCGAGCACAGATACGCAGTATTTT. Its protein product is CASSFYQGASTDTQYF.

The sample holds a few counts of this clone. V is TRBV19 and J is TRBJ1-4, with TRBD1 as a possible D gene (6 bases). Germline V gene lookup returns CDR1 LNHDA and CDR2 SQIVND (reference sequence). The CDR3 totals 16 residues. Trimming stripped 3 bases from V and 6 bases from J, with 17 bases between. This CDR3 reads CASSIGTGLGYEKLFF. The CDR3, as DNA: TGTGCCAGTAGTATCGGCACAGGGCTTGGCTATGAAAAACTGTTTTTT.

J is TRBJ2-7 and V is TRBV5-6, with D hard to call. This CDR3 contains 13 residues. V was cut by 5 bases and J by 5 bases, with 14 bases left in between. Per the germline V gene, CDR1 is SGHDT and CDR2 is YYEEEE. The CDR3 DNA is TGTGCCAGCAGTCATGATAGTCGGGACGAGCAGTACTTC. Translating it yields CASSHDSRDEQYF.

The chain employs TRBV25-1 and TRBJ1-5; D remains ambiguous. Germline V gene sequence: CDR1 MGHDK, CDR2 SYGVNS. The CDR3 is 13 amino acids. V was trimmed by 3 bases and J by 7 bases, leaving 10 bases between them. The chain's CDR3 is CASSDWSEQPQHF. The CDR3 bases are TGTGCCAGCAGTGATTGGAGCGAGCAGCCCCAGCATTTT.

Only a few counts were recorded for this clone. V is TRBV7-3 and J is TRBJ2-7; TRBD2 aligns across 7 bases. Germline V gene lookup returns CDR1 SGHTA and CDR2 FQGTGA. The CDR3 runs to 13 residues. Germline trimming cut 4 bases from V and 4 bases from J; bases unmatched to any gene: 4. This chain's CDR3 is CASSSGGGYEQYF. The DNA of the CDR3 is TGTGCCAGCAGCTCCGGCGGGGGATACGAGCAGTACTTC.

The rearrangement links TRBV28 to TRBJ1-2, with a tentative D call TRBD1 (5 bases). V lost 6 bases, J lost 2 bases, and 19 bases lay in between. This CDR3 spans 16 amino acids. Germline CDR1 and CDR2: MDHEN and SYDVKM. The CDR3 sequence is CASSTLLGRPNYGYTF. The CDR3 DNA sequence: TGTGCCAGCAGCACCTTGTTGGGACGGCCAAACTATGGCTACACCTTC.

This clone came up once. This sequence joins TRBV11-2 and TRBJ2-1; D is possibly TRBD1 or TRBD2 (6 bases each). The V end was cut by 6 bases, the J end by 14 bases, with 14 bases between. Germline V gene data show CDR1 as SGHAT and CDR2 as FQNNGV. This CDR3 has 11 amino acids. This chain's CDR3 is CASRGGGSEFF. The CDR3 bases are TGTGCCAGCAGGGGGGGCGGTTCGGAGTTCTTC.

This clone was observed a few times. J is TRBJ2-7 and V is TRBV14, with 11 bases matching TRBD2. CDR1 is SGHDN and CDR2 is FVKESK in the germline V gene. The CDR3 contains 19 residues. V gave up 4 bases and J gave up 2 bases; unmatched junction bases: 16. As DNA, the CDR3 is TGTGCCAGCAGCCGCCATCTTACTAGCGGGGGCTCAAAAACCTACGAGCAGTACTTC. Its protein is CASSRHLTSGGSKTYEQYF.

This clone has a handful of counts. V gene TRBV7-9 combines with J gene TRBJ2-1; D unclear. This CDR3 spans 12 amino acids. CDR1 is SEHNR and CDR2 is FQNEAQ in the germline V gene (reference sequence). V was trimmed by 1 base and J by 9 bases, leaving 7 bases between them. The DNA for the CDR3 is TGTGCCAGCAGCTTAGACCCTCTTGAGCAGTTCTTC. Protein: CASSLDPLEQFF.

The rearrangement joins TRBV5-1 to TRBJ1-1; no clear D gene. V was trimmed by 5 bases and J by 4 bases, leaving 12 bases between them. Germline loops: CDR1 SGHRS, CDR2 YFSETQ. The CDR3 spans 13 residues. In DNA form, the CDR3 reads TGCGCCAGCAGAGTGACGGTCACCACTGAAGCTTTCTTT. Its protein is CASRVTVTTEAFF. Using reference TRBV5-1 and TRBJ1-1 for the parts outside the CDR3, the full variable domain is KAGVTQTPRYLIKTRGQQVTLSCSPISGHRSVSWYQQTPGQGLQFLFEYFSETQRNKGNFPGRFSGRQFSNSRSEMNVSTLELGDSALYLCASRVTVTTEAFFGQGTRLTVV.

This chain links TRBV9 with TRBJ2-2; TRBD1 agrees at 9 bases. The V segment lost 4 bases and the J segment 6 bases; nucleotides outside the gene matches: 7. Germline values: CDR1 SGDLS, CDR2 YYNGEE. This CDR3 is built from 15 residues. CDR3 loop: CASSPNRGRAGELFF. DNA for the CDR3: TGTGCCAGCAGCCCAAACAGGGGGCGGGCCGGGGAGCTGTTTTTT.

The chain recombines TRBV9 with TRBJ1-2; TRBD1 matches 8 bases. V dropped 0 bases and J dropped 6; count of bases not matched to a gene: 16. The CDR3 runs 18 residues. CDR1 is SGDLS, CDR2 YYNGEE, per germline. The CDR3 loop is CASSVAWQGARAGNGYTF. The CDR3 DNA is TGTGCCAGCAGCGTAGCGTGGCAGGGGGCGCGAGCGGGTAATGGCTACACCTTC.

The chain has TRBV5-1 and TRBJ2-1; 11 positions match TRBD2. CDR3 length: 16 residues. Germline CDR1 is SGHRS and CDR2 is YFSETQ. The ends lost 1 base at V and 0 bases at J; junction bases unmatched: 0. The CDR3 protein is CASSLTSGSSYNEQFF. Here the CDR3 DNA reads TGCGCCAGCAGCTTGACTAGCGGGAGCTCCTACAATGAGCAGTTCTTC.

CDR3 bases: TGTGCCAGCTCACCTGGGACAGGGAATGAAAAACTGTTTTTT. This encodes CASSPGTGNEKLFF. J is TRBJ1-4 and V is TRBV18; 9 bases match TRBD1. Germline V gene data show CDR1 as KGHSH and CDR2 as LQKENI. CDR3 length equals 14 residues. V trimming: 3 bases; J trimming: 5 bases; junction bases outside the gene matches: 1. The full variable domain, with the rest looked up from reference TRBV18 and TRBJ1-4, is NAGVMQNPRHLVRRRGQEARLRCSPMKGHSHVYWYRQLPEEGLKFMVYLQKENIIDESGMPKERFSAEFPKEGPSILRIQQVVRGDSAAYFCASSPGTGNEKLFFGSGTQLSVL.

The chain has TRBV11-2 and TRBJ1-1; TRBD1 aligns across 9 bases. The CDR3 spans 17 residues. The V gene's germline CDR1 is SGHAT and CDR2 FQNNGV. V was pared by 1 base and J by 3 bases, with 9 bases of the junction left unmatched. The CDR3 bases are TGTGCCAGCAGCTTAGTACTTGGGACAGGGCATCACACTGAAGCTTTCTTT. It yields the protein CASSLVLGTGHHTEAFF.

The genes are TRBV10-3 and TRBJ1-4, with 7 bases that match TRBD1. V dropped 1 base and J dropped 13; count of bases not matched to a gene: 9. Germline V gene lookup returns CDR1 ENHRY and CDR2 SYGVKD. CDR3 length equals 14 residues. CDR3 in amino acids: CAISEWGQFGGLFF. The DNA of the CDR3 is TGTGCCATCAGTGAGTGGGGACAGTTCGGAGGACTGTTTTTT.

The chain couples TRBV28 to TRBJ1-5; 7 nucleotides line up with TRBD1. V gave up 5 bases and J gave up 6 bases; unmatched junction bases: 13. The germline gives CDR1 MDHEN, CDR2 SYDVKM. This CDR3 spans 16 amino acids. In nucleotides, the CDR3 is TGTGCCAGCAGTACAATACGACAGGGTACGGTTCAGCCCCAGCATTTT. Encoded protein: CASSTIRQGTVQPQHF. The entire variable domain, with the rest obtained from reference TRBV28 and TRBJ1-5, is as follows: DVKVTQSSRYLVKRTGEKVFLECVQDMDHENMFWYRQDPGLGLRLIYFSYDVKMKEKGDIPEGYSVSREKKERFSLILESASTNQTSMYLCASSTIRQGTVQPQHFGDGTRLSIL.